This passage covers 5 T cell receptor beta chains from one sample sequenced in a study of T-cell memory formation after mild COVID-19. TCRdb itself ran the 5' RACE reads through MiXCR, one entry per CDR3 protein. The sample has about 110,000 distinct CDR3 sequences, about a sixth seen once. The sequencing sample was made of PBMCs or a T cell subset sorted from them (not recorded which). The receptors here all came from an adult woman who had mild COVID-19 (a few samples of this study predate the infection). Cell type and time point are not known.

This clonotype was observed at least ten times. CDR3 protein: CASKKGSWAFF. DNA for the CDR3: TGTGCCAGCAAAAAGGGGTCATGGGCTTTCTTT. The chain couples TRBV6-5 to TRBJ1-1, with D perhaps TRBD1 (5 bases). Germline V gives CDR1 MNHEY, CDR2 SVGAGI. V shed 7 bases and J shed 11 bases, with 14 bases lying between them. The CDR3 is 11 amino acids.

The chain links TRBV11-2 to TRBJ1-1; no clear D gene. The V and J ends lost 4 bases and 5 bases respectively, with 11 bases between them. Per germline, CDR1 SGHAT and CDR2 FQNNGV. This CDR3 is 13 amino acids long. The CDR3 spells CASSSPLGTEAFF. The CDR3 coding sequence is TGTGCCAGCAGCTCACCCCTGGGGACTGAAGCTTTCTTT.

A few counts support this clonotype. The chain employs TRBV7-2 and TRBJ1-1; D perhaps matches TRBD1 (6 bases). Germline-derived CDR1 and CDR2 are SGHTA and FQGNSA. This CDR3 contains 14 residues. Trimming stripped 1 base from V and 7 bases from J, with 13 bases between. The CDR3 is CASSLGGAGHEAFF. The CDR3 DNA sequence: TGTGCCAGCAGCTTAGGGGGGGCTGGTCATGAAGCTTTCTTT.

The genes are TRBV7-9 and TRBJ1-1; D uncertain. Trimming left V 2 bases short and J 0 bases short, with 10 bases between. Germline CDR1 SEHNR, CDR2 FQNEAQ (reference sequence). The CDR3 has 15 residues. The CDR3 DNA reads as TGTGCCAGCAGCTTAAGTAAGGAGATGAACACTGAAGCTTTCTTT. Its protein is CASSLSKEMNTEAFF.

This clonotype has a handful of counts. This sequence joins TRBV6-5 and TRBJ1-1, with D possibly matching TRBD1 (5 bases). Germline assignment: CDR1 MNHEY and CDR2 SVGAGI. This CDR3 comprises 14 residues. The V gene lost 6 bases and the J gene lost 3 bases, with 14 bases spanning the gap. As DNA, the CDR3 is TGTGCCAGCAGAAGAGGGGCGGTAGACACTGAAGCTTTCTTT. The encoded protein is CASRRGAVDTEAFF.